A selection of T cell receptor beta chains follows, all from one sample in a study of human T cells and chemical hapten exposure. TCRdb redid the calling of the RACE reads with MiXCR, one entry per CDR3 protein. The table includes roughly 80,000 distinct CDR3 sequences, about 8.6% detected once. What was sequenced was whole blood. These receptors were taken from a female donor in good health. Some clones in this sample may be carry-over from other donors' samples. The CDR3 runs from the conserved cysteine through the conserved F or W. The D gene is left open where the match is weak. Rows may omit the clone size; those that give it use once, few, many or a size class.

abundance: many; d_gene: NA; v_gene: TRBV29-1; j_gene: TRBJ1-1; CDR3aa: CSVKTLTPRTEAFF; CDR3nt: TGCAGCGTTAAGACATTGACCCCCCGCACTGAAGCTTTCTTT
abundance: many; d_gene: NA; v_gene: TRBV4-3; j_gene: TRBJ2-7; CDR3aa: CASSQDSWREQYF; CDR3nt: TGCGCCAGCAGCCAAGATTCCTGGCGAGAGCAGTACTTC
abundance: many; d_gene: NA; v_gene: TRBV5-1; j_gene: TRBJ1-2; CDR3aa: CASSSSGTGNYGYTF; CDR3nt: TGCGCCAGCAGCTCGTCAGGGACGGGGAACTATGGCTACACCTTC
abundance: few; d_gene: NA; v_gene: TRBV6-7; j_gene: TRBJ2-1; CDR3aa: CASSYSGNEQFF; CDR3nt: TGTGCCAGCAGTTACTCGGGGAATGAGCAGTTCTTC
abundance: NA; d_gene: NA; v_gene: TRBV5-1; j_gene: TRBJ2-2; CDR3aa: CASSLGRVPYTGELFF; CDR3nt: TGCGCCAGCAGCTTGGGCCGGGTTCCATACACCGGGGAGCTGTTTTTT
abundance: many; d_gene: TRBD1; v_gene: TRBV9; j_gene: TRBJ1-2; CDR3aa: CASSVGQGNYGYTF; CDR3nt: TGTGCCAGCAGCGTAGGACAGGGAAACTATGGCTACACCTTC
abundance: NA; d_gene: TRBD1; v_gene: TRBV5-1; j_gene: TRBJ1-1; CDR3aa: CASSPGTGGSNTEAFF; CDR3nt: TGCGCCAGCAGCCCAGGGACAGGGGGCTCGAACACTGAAGCTTTCTTT
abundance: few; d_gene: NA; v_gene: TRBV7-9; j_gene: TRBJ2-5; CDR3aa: CASSLVRSQETQYF; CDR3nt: TGTGCCAGCAGCTTAGTTCGGAGTCAAGAGACCCAGTACTTC
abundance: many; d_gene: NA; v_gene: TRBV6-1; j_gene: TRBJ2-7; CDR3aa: CASSDPNDRIRPYEQYF; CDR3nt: TGTGCCAGCAGTGATCCCAATGACAGGATCCGGCCTTACGAGCAGTACTTC
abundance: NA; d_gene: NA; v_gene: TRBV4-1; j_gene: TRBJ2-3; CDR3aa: CASSSLGGRTDTQYF; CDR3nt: TGCGCCAGCAGCTCCCTAGGGGGGCGCACAGATACGCAGTATTTT
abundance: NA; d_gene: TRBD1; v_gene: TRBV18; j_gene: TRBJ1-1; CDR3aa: CASSPRTGGFTEAFF; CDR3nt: TGTGCCAGCTCACCCCGGACAGGGGGGTTCACTGAAGCTTTCTTT
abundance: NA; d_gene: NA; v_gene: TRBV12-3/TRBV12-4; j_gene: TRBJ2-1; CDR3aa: CASSFSRGEQFF; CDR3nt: TGTGCCAGCAGTTTTTCTCGTGGGGAGCAGTTCTTC
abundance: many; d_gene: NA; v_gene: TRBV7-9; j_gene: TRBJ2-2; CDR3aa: CASSSINRELFF; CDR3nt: TGTGCCAGCAGCTCAATTAACCGGGAGCTGTTTTTT
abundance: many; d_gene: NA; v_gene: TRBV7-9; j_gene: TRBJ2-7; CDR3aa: CASSLDPRVEQYF; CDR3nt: TGTGCCAGCAGCTTAGATCCAAGAGTCGAGCAGTACTTC
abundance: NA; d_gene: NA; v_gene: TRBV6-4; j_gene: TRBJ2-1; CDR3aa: CASSDEGGSSYNEQFF; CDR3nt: TGTGCCAGCAGTGACGAGGGGGGGAGCTCCTACAATGAGCAGTTCTTC
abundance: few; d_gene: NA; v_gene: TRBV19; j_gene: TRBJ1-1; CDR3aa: CASSPPVGLAEAFF; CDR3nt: TGTGCCAGTAGCCCCCCCGTGGGGCTCGCTGAAGCTTTCTTT
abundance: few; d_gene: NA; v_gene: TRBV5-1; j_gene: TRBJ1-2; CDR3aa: CASSRYGGQIYGYTF; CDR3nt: TGCGCCAGCAGCCGCTATGGGGGACAAATCTATGGCTACACCTTC
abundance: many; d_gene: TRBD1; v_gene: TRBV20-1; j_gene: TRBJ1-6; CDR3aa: CSARDRDYNSPLHF; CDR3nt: TGCAGTGCTAGGGACAGGGATTATAATTCACCCCTCCACTTT
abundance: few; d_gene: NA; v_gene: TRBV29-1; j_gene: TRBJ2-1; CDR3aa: CSVVYPGWGDEQFF; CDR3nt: TGCAGCGTTGTATATCCTGGTTGGGGGGATGAGCAGTTCTTC
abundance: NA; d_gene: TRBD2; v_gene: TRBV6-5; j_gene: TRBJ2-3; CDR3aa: CASSPGGASTDTQYF; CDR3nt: TGTGCCAGCAGTCCCGGGGGGGCTAGCACAGATACGCAGTATTTT
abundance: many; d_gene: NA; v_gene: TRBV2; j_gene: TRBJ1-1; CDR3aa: CASRVTQDAVAFF; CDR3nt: TGTGCCAGCAGGGTAACACAGGACGCGGTAGCTTTCTTT
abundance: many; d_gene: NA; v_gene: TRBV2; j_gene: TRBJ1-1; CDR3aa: CASRAQGNTEAFF; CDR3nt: TGTGCCAGCAGAGCACAGGGGAACACTGAAGCTTTCTTT
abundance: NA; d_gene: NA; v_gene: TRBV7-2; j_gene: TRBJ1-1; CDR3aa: CASSLGSQRGLAFF; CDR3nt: TGTGCCAGCAGCCTGGGGTCCCAGCGGGGGTTGGCTTTCTTT
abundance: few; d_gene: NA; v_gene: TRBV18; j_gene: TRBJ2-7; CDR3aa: CASSPKTGLSYEQYF; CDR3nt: TGTGCCAGCTCACCAAAAACGGGCCTCTCCTACGAGCAGTACTTC
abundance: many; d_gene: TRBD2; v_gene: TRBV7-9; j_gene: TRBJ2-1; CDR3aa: CASKAGGYNEQFF; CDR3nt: TGTGCCAGCAAAGCGGGGGGGTACAATGAGCAGTTCTTC
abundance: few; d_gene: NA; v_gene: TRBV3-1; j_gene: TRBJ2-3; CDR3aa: CASSQLYRVVTDTQYF; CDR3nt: TGTGCCAGCAGCCAACTTTACAGGGTAGTCACAGATACGCAGTATTTT
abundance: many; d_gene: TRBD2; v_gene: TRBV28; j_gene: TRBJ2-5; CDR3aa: CASSPFTPGLAGVEGETQYF; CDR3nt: TGTGCCAGCAGTCCCTTCACTCCGGGACTAGCGGGGGTCGAGGGGGAGACCCAGTACTTC
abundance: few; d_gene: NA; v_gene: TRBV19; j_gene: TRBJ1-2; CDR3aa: CASSIKGRRGYTF; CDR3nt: TGTGCCAGTAGTATAAAGGGGCGGCGTGGCTACACCTTC
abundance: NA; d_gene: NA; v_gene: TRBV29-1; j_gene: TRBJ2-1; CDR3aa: CSVEDQFF; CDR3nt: TGCAGCGTTGAGGACCAGTTCTTC
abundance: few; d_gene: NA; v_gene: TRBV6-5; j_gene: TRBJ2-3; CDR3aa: CASSSTGEGTDTQYF; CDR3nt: TGTGCCAGCAGCTCGACAGGGGAGGGGACAGATACGCAGTATTTT
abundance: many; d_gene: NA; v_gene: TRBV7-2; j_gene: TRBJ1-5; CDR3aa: CASSFLAGGNQPQHF; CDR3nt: TGTGCCAGCAGCTTCCTGGCAGGGGGCAATCAGCCCCAGCATTTT
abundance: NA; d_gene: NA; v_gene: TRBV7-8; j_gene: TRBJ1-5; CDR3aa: CASSRGTFLLNNQPQHF; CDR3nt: TGTGCCAGCAGCCGCGGGACATTCCTTTTAAACAATCAGCCCCAGCATTTT
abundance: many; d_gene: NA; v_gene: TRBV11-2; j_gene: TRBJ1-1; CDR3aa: CASSTKVQPDAFF; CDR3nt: TGTGCCAGCAGCACAAAGGTACAGCCCGACGCTTTCTTT
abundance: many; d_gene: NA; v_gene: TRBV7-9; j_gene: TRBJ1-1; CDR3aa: CASSPRMSWGNTEAFF; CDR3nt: TGTGCCAGCAGCCCCCGCATGTCTTGGGGAAACACTGAAGCTTTCTTT
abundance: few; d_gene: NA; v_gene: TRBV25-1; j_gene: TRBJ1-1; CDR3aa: CASTRGRTEAFF; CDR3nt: TGTGCCAGCACTAGGGGACGGACTGAAGCTTTCTTT
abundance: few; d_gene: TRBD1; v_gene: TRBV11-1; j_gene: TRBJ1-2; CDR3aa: CASSFDAGGSYGYTF; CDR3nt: TGTGCCAGCAGCTTCGACGCAGGGGGCTCCTATGGCTACACCTTC
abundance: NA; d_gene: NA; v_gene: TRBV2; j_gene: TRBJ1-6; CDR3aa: CASSGSQGRYNSPLHF; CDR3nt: TGTGCCAGCAGTGGATCACAGGGAAGATATAATTCACCCCTCCACTTT
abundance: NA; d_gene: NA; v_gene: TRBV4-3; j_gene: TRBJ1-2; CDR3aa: CASSSSLGEALYYGYTF; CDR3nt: TGCGCCAGCAGCTCCTCGTTGGGGGAAGCCCTCTACTATGGCTACACCTTC
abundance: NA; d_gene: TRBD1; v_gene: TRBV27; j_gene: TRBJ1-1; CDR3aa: CASIKGAGTEAFF; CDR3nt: TGTGCCAGCATAAAGGGGGCTGGGACTGAAGCTTTCTTT
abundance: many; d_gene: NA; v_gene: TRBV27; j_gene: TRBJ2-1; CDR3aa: CASSPNPFSSYNEQFF; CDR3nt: TGTGCCAGCAGTCCCAACCCCTTTAGCTCCTACAATGAGCAGTTCTTC
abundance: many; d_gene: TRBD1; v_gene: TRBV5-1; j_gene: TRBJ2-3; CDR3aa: CASSPDRGPSTDTQYF; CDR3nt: TGCGCCAGCAGCCCCGACAGGGGCCCTAGCACAGATACGCAGTATTTT
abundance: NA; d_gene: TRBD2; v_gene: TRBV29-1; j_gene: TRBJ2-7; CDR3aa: CSVEGVSGGARAYEQYF; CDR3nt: TGCAGCGTTGAAGGCGTTAGCGGGGGGGCCAGGGCCTACGAGCAGTACTTC